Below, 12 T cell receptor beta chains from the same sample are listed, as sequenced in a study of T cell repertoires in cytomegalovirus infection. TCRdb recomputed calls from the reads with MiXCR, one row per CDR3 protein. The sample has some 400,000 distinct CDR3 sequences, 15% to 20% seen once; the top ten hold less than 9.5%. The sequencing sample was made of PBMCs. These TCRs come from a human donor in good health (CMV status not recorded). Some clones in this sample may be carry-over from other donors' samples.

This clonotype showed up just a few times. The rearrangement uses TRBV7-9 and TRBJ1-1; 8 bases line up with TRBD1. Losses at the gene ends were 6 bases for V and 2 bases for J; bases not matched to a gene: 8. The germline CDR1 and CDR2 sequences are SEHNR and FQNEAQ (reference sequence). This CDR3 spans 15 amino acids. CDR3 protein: CASSQGALTNTEAFF. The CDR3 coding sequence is TGTGCCAGCAGTCAGGGGGCCTTAACTAACACTGAAGCTTTCTTT.

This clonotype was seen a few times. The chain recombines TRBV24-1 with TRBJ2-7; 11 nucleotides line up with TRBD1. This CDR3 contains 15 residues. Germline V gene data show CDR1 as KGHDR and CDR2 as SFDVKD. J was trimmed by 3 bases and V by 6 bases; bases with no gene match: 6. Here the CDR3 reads CATSSGQGASYEQYF. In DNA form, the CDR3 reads TGTGCCACCAGTTCAGGACAGGGGGCTAGCTACGAGCAGTACTTC.

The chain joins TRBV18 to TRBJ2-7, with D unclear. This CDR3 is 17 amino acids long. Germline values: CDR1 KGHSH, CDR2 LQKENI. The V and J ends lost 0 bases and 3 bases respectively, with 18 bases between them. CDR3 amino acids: CASSPPNRNVRGYEQYF. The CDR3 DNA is TGTGCCAGCTCACCACCGAATAGAAATGTGCGCGGCTACGAGCAGTACTTC. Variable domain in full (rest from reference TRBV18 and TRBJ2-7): NAGVMQNPRHLVRRRGQEARLRCSPMKGHSHVYWYRQLPEEGLKFMVYLQKENIIDESGMPKERFSAEFPKEGPSILRIQQVVRGDSAAYFCASSPPNRNVRGYEQYFGPGTRLTVT.

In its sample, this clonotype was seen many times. CDR3 amino acids: CASSPRLNTEAFF. CDR3 coding DNA: TGTGCCAGCAGCCCACGGTTGAACACTGAAGCTTTCTTT. This chain joins TRBV7-6 and TRBJ1-1; D is unclear. V gave up 5 bases and J gave up 0 bases, with 7 bases separating them. This CDR3 region has 13 residues. The germline V gene has CDR1 SGHVS and CDR2 FNYEAQ.

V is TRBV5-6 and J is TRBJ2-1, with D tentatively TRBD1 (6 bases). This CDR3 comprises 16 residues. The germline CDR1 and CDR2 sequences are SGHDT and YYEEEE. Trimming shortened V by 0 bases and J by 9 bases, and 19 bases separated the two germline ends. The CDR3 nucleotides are TGTGCCAGCAGCTTGGCCGGCGAGGGGGAGTGGGGTGAGCAGTTCTTC. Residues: CASSLAGEGEWGEQFF.

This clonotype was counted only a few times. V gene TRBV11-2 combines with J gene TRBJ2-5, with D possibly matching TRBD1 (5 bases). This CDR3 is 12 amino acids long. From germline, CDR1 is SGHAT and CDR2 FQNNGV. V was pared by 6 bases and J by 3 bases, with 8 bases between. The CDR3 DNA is TGTGCCAGCAGGGGCAGGGAAGAGACCCAGTACTTC. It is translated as CASRGREETQYF.

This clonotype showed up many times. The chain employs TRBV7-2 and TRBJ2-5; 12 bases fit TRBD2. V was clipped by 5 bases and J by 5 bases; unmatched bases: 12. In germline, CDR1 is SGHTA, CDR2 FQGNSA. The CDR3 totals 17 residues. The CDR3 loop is CASSHDSSGGARETQYF. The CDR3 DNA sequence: TGTGCCAGCAGCCACGATTCTAGCGGGGGGGCCCGGGAGACCCAGTACTTC.

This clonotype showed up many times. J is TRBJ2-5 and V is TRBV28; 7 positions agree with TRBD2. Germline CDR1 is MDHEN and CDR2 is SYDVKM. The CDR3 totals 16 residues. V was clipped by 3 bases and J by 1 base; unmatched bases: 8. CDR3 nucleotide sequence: TGTGCCAGCAGTTTTGGGCTAGCGGAACCCCAAGAGACCCAGTACTTC. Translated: CASSFGLAEPQETQYF.

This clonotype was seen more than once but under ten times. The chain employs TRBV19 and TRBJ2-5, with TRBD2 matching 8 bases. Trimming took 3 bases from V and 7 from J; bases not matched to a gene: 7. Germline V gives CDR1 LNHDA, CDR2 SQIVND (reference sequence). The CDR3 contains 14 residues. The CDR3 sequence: CASSIKREYGTQYF. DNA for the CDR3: TGTGCCAGTAGTATCAAGCGGGAGTACGGGACCCAGTACTTC.

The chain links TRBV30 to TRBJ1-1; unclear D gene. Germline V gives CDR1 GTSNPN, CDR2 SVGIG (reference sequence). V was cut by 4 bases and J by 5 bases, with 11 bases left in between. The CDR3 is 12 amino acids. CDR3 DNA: TGTGCCTGGACCCGCCGGAGAACTGAAGCTTTCTTT. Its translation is CAWTRRRTEAFF.

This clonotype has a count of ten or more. CDR3 sequence reads: CASSLFGQNPDTQYF. CDR3 bases: TGTGCCAGCAGCTTGTTTGGGCAAAATCCAGATACGCAGTATTTT. The V gene is TRBV5-6, the J gene TRBJ2-3; D remains ambiguous. V lost 1 base and J 4 bases, leaving 13 bases between the germline ends. This CDR3 spans 15 amino acids. The germline V gene encodes CDR1 SGHDT and CDR2 YYEEEE.

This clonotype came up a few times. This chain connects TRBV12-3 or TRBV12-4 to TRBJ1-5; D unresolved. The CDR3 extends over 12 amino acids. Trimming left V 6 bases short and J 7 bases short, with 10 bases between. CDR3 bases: TGTGCCAGCAGCTACGGGCGCCAGCCCCAGCATTTT. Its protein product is CASSYGRQPQHF.